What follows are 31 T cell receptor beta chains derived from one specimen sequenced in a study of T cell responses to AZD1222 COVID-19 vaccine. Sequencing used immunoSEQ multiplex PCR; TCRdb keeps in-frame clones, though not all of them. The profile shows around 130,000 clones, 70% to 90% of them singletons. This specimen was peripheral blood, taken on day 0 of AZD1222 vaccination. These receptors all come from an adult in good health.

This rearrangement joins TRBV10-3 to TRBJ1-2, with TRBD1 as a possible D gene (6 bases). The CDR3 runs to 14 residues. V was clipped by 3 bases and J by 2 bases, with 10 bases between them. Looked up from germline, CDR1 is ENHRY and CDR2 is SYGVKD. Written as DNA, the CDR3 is TGTGCCATCAGTGACTCAGGGGCGAACTATGGCTACACCTTC. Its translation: CAISDSGANYGYTF.

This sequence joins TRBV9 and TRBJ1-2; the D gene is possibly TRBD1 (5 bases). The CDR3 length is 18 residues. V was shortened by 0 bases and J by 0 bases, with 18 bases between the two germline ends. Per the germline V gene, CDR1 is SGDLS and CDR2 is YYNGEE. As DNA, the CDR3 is TGTGCCAGCAGCGTAGCCTACCCAGGGAAGTTAGCTAACTATGGCTACACCTTC. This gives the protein CASSVAYPGKLANYGYTF. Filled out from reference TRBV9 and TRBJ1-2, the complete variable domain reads DSGVTQTPKHLITATGQRVTLRCSPRSGDLSVYWYQQSLDQGLQFLIQYYNGEERAKGNILERFSAQQFPDLHSELNLSSLELGDSALYFCASSVAYPGKLANYGYTFGSGTRLTVV.

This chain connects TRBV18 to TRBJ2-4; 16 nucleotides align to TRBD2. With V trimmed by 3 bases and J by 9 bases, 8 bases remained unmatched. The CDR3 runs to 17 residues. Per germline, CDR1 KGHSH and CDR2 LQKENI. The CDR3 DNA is TGTGCCAGCTCACCGCCGGGACTAGCGGGAGGGAGCGGCATTCAGTACTTC. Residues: CASSPPGLAGGSGIQYF.

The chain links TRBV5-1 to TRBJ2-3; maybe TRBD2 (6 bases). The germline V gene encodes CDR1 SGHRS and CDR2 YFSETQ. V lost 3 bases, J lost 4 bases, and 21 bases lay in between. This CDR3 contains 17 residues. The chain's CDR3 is CASSSTSSVSSADTQYF. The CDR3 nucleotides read TGCGCCAGCAGCTCGACTAGTAGCGTATCCTCAGCAGATACGCAGTATTTT.

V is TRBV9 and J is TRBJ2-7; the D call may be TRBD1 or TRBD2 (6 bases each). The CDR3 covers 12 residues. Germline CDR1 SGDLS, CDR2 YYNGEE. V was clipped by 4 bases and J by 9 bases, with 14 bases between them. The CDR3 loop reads CASSSRGGGQYF. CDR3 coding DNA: TGTGCCAGCAGCTCCCGAGGAGGGGGGCAGTACTTC. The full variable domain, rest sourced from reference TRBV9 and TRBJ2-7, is DSGVTQTPKHLITATGQRVTLRCSPRSGDLSVYWYQQSLDQGLQFLIQYYNGEERAKGNILERFSAQQFPDLHSELNLSSLELGDSALYFCASSSRGGGQYFGPGTRLTVT.

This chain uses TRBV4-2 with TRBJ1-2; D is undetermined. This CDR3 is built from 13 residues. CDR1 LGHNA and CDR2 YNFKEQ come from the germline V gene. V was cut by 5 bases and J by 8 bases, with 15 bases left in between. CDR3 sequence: CASSSLRVWGYTF. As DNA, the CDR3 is TGTGCCAGCAGCTCCCTTAGGGTGTGGGGCTACACCTTC.

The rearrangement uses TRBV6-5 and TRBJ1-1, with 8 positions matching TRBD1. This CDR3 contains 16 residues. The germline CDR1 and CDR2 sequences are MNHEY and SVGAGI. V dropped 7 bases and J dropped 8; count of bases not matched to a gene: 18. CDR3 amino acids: CASTSSQNRGSPEAFF. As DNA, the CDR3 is TGTGCCAGCACTTCCTCACAGAACAGGGGGTCTCCCGAAGCTTTCTTT.

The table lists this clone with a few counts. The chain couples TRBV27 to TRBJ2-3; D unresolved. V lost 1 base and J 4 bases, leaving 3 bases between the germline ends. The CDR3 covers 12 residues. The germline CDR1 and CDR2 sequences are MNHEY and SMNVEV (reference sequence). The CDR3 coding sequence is TGTGCCAGCAGTTTATATGCAGATACGCAGTATTTT. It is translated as CASSLYADTQYF.

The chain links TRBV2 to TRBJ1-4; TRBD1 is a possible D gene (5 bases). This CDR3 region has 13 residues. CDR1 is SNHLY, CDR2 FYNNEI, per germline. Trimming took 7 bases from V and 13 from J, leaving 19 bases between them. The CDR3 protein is CASTPSGTKRLFF. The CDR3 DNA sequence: TGTGCCAGCACTCCATCCGGGACTAAGAGACTGTTTTTT.

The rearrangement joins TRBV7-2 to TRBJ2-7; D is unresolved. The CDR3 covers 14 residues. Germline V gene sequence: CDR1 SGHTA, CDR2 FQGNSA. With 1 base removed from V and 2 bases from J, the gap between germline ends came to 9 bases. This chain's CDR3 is CASSLEHAPYEQYF. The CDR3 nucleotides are TGTGCCAGCAGCTTAGAGCACGCTCCCTACGAGCAGTACTTC. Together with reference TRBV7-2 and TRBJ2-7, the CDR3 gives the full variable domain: GAGVSQSPSNKVTEKGKDVELRCDPISGHTALYWYRQSLGQGLEFLIYFQGNSAPDKSGLPSDRFSAERTGGSVSTLTIQRTQQEDSAVYLCASSLEHAPYEQYFGPGTRLTVT.

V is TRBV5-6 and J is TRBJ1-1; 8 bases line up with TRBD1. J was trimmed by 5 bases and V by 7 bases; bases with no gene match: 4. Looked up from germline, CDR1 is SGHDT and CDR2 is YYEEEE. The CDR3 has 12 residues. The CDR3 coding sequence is TGTGCCAGCGAGGACAGGGTGACTGAAGCTTTCTTT. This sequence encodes CASEDRVTEAFF.

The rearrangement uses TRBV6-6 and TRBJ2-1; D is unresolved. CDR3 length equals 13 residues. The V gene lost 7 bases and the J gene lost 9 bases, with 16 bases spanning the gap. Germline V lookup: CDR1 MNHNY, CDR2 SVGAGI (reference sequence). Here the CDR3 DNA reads TGTGCCAGCACCGAGCCACCTAGGTCTGAGCAGTTCTTC. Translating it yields CASTEPPRSEQFF.

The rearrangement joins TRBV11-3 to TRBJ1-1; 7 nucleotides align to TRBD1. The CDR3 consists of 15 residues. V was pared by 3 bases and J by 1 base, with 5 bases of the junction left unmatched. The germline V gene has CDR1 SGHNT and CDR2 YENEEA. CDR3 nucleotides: TGTGCCAGCAGCTTGAGGACAGGAGGGAACACTGAAGCTTTCTTT. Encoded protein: CASSLRTGGNTEAFF. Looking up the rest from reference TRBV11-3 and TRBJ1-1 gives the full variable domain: EAGVVQSPRYKIIEKKQPVAFWCNPISGHNTLYWYLQNLGQGPELLIRYENEEAVDDSQLPKDRFSAERLKGVDSTLKIQPAELGDSAVYLCASSLRTGGNTEAFFGQGTRLTVV.

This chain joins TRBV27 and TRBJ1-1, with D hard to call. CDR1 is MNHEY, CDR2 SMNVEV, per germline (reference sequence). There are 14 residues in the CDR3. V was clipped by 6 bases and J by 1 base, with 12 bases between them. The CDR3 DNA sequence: TGTGCCAGCAGCCTAATGCTGGGGAACACTGAAGCTTTCTTT. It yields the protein CASSLMLGNTEAFF.

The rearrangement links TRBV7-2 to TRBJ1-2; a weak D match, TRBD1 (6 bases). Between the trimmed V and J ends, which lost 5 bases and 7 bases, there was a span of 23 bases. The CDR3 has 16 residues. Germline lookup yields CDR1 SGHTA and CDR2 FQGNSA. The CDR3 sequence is CASSPDSVGRLGGYTF. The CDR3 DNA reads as TGTGCCAGCAGCCCGGACAGTGTGGGAAGGCTCGGTGGCTACACCTTC.

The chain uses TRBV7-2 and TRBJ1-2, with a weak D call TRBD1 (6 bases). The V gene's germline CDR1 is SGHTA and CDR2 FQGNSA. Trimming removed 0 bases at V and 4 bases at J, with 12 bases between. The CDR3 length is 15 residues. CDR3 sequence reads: CASSLARDTPYGYTF. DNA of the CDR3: TGTGCCAGCAGCTTAGCCCGGGACACCCCCTATGGCTACACCTTC.

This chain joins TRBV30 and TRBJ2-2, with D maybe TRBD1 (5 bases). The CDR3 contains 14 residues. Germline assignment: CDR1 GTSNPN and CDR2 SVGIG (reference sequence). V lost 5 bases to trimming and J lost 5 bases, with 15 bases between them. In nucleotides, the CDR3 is TGTGCCTGGGGGCAGGGCCGCCGAACCGGGGAGCTGTTTTTT. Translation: CAWGQGRRTGELFF.

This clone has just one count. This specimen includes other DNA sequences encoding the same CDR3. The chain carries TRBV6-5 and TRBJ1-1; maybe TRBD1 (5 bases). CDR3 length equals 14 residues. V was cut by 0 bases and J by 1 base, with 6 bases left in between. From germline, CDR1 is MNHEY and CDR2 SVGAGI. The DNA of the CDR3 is TGTGCCAGCAGTTACTCGGGGGGGAACACTGAAGCTTTCTTT. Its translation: CASSYSGGNTEAFF.

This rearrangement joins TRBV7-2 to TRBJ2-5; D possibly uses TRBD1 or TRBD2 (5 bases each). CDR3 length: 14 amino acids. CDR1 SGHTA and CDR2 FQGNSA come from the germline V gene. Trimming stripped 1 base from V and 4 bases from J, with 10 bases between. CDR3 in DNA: TGTGCCAGCAGCTTAGGTTCAGGGACAGAGACCCAGTACTTC. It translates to CASSLGSGTETQYF.

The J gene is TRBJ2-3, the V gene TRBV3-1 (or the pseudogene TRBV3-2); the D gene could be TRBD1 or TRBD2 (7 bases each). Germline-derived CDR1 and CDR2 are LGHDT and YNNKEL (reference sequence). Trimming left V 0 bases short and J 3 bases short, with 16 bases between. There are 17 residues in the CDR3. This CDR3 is CASSQDVRQGGTDTQYF. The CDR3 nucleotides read TGTGCCAGCAGCCAAGATGTTAGGCAGGGGGGGACAGATACGCAGTATTTT.

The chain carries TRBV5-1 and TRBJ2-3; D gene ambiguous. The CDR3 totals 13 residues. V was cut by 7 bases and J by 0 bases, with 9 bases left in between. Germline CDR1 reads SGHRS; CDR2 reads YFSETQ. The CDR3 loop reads CASPWCSTDTQYF. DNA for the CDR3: TGCGCCAGCCCTTGGTGTAGCACAGATACGCAGTATTTT.

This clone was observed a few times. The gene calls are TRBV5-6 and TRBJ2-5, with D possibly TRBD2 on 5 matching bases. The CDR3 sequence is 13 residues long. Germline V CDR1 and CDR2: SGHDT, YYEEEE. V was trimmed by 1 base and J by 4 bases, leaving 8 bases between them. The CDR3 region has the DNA TGTGCCAGCAGCTTGAAGGCGGGAGAGACCCAGTACTTC. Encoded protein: CASSLKAGETQYF.

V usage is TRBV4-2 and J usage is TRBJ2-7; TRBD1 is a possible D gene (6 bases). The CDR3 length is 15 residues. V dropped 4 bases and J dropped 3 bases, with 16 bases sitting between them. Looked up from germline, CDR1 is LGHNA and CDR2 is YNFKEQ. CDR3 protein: CASSPQQGPYYEQYF. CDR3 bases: TGTGCCAGCAGCCCGCAACAGGGACCTTACTACGAGCAGTACTTC.

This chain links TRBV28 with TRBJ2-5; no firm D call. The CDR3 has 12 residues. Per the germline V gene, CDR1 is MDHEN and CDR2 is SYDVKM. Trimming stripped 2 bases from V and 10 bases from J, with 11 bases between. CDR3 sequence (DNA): TGTGCCAGCAGTTTAGAGCAGAAGATCCAGTACTTC. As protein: CASSLEQKIQYF.

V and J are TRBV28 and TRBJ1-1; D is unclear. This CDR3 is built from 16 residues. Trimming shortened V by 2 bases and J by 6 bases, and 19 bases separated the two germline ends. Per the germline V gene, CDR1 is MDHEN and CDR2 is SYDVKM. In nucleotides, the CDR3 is TGTGCCAGCAGTTTAGGAGGACGGATGGGTATGCCTGAAGCTTTCTTT. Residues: CASSLGGRMGMPEAFF.

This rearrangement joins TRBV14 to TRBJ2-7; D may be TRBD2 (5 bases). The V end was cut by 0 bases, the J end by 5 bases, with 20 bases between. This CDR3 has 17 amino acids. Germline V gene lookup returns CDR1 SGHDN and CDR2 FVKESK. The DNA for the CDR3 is TGTGCCAGCAGCCAAGATTGGCCTAGCTTCAGGAGACACGAGCAGTACTTC. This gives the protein CASSQDWPSFRRHEQYF. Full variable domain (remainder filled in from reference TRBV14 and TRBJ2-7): EAGVTQFPSHSVIEKGQTVTLRCDPISGHDNLYWYRRVMGKEIKFLLHFVKESKQDESGMPNNRFLAERTGGTYSTLKVQPAELEDSGVYFCASSQDWPSFRRHEQYFGPGTRLTVT.

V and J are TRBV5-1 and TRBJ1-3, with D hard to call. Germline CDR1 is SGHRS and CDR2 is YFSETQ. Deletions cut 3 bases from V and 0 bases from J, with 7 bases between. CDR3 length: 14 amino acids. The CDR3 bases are TGCGCCAGCAGCTCTCAGAGCTCTGGAAACACCATATATTTT. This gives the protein CASSSQSSGNTIYF.

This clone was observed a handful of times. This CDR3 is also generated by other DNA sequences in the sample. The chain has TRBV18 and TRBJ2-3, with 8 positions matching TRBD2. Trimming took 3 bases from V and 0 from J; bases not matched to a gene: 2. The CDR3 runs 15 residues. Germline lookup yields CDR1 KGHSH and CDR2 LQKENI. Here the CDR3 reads CASSPLAGSTDTQYF. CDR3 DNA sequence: TGTGCCAGCTCACCCCTAGCGGGTAGCACAGATACGCAGTATTTT.

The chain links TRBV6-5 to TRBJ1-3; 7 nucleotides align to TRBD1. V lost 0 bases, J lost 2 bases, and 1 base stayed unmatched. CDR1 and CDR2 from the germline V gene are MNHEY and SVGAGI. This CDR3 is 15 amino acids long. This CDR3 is CASSYSGTAGNTIYF. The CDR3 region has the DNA TGTGCCAGCAGTTACTCCGGGACAGCTGGAAACACCATATATTTT.

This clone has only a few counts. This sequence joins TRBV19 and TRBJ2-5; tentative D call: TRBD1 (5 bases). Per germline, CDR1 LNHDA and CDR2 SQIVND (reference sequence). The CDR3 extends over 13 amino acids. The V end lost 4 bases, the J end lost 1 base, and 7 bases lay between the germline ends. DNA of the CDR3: TGTGCCAGTAGTACAGGGTCCCAAGAGACCCAGTACTTC. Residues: CASSTGSQETQYF.

The CDR3 loop reads CASSPTPTAEQYF. In DNA, the CDR3 is TGTGCCAGCTCCCCAACGCCGACTGCAGAGCAGTACTTC. The chain employs TRBV18 and TRBJ2-7; D gene ambiguous. Looked up from germline, CDR1 is KGHSH and CDR2 is LQKENI. The CDR3 is 13 amino acids. Trimming stripped 6 bases from V and 7 bases from J, with 16 bases between.